This TCR beta chain was captured in a study of T cell responses to AZD1222 COVID-19 vaccine (dated by TCRdb to the early 2020s). Broadly, across the study: AZD1222 recipients whose second dose came at about 4 weeks and those whose second dose came at about 12 weeks were combined into one group, since spike-specific TCR depth and breadth did not differ between the two schedules. Trial participants were enrolled by age into 18-55, 56-69 and 70-plus year subgroups, with around 140, 26 and 57 TCR-sequenced participants respectively. TCR sequencing covered fewer than 250 trial participants: 200 to 210 given two doses of AZD1222 and approximately 26 given two doses of MenACWY control vaccine. Study-wide conclusions, independent of this receptor: Conclusions about previously exposed vaccinees are limited because only a handful of AZD1222 recipients were SARS-CoV-2 seropositive at baseline. Spike-specific TCR breadth and depth rose significantly after two AZD1222 doses compared with day 0 and with MenACWY recipients. Most participants were white British and females outnumbered males, and the authors suggested that clonal diversity may have been underestimated. Because no samples from the day 14 peak response were available, repertoires could be characterized only after the peak T cell response. The 56-69-year group was small, and its depth increase did not reach significance, likely because of low power. Reportedly, close to half of the unique spike-specific TCRs recognized epitopes lying outside the regions that are mutated in the B.1.351 and B.1.1.7 variants. The vaccine-associated CD4 TCRs covered the entire spike protein, and the dominant responses fell in regions 160-218 and 743-854.

The CDR3 regions of human TCRbeta chains were analyzed by immunosequencing. The original methods were these. Repertoire TCRs were checked for matches against a reference library of SARS-CoV-2-specific TCRs that had been generated using the MIRA antigen-specificity platform. Breadth was defined as the fraction of unique TCRs that were SARS-CoV-2-associated, and depth was defined as the fraction of total T cells that were SARS-CoV-2-associated. Using the MIRA data, every spike-specific TCR was mapped to the spike region that the TCR reacted to and assigned to either a CD4 or a CD8 class. Log10-transformed breadth and depth values were compared by one-way ANOVA with Sidak's multiple comparisons tests. TCRdb took over this immuneACCESS table, retaining in-frame rearrangements with V and J assigned. Such tables are incomplete; in checked studies, under half of the missing clones stem from an unresolved V gene, and the remainder is unexplained. V, J and clone size reflect that table, while D and trimming were determined from the DNA. This sample lists about 30,000 clones; roughly nine tenths were detected once. Clones ranked in the top ten supply 45% of the sample.

V lost 0 bases and J lost 8 bases; the stretch between them is 10 bases long. The germline V gene gives CDR1 as SGHTA and CDR2 as FQGNSA. The CDR3 holds 13 amino acids from the cysteine to the phenylalanine. Just CDR3 DNA is preserved here, 39 bases in frame from base 1. What the time point label conveys for this sample: baseline before first vaccination. Vaccinee samples were obtained from the UK trials COV001 and COV002, which included a single-blind randomized controlled phase 2/3 trial of AZD1222 (ChAdOx1 nCoV-19) in healthy adults. For TCRbeta chain sequencing, PBMC samples were collected from trial participants at day 0 and at day 28 after the second dose. About this clone: The specificity of this receptor is unknown. Nothing much larger sits one base from this clone, and base qualities are not available.

This TCR was sampled from an adult in good health. This chain is built from TRBV7-2 and TRBJ1-2; the D gene is possibly TRBD1, with 5 bases matching. Sequenced here: peripheral blood, sampled on day 0 of AZD1222 vaccination. CDR3 protein: CASSLAGAEGYTF. At the DNA level, the sequence is TGTGCCAGCAGCTTAGCAGGGGCAGAGGGCTACACCTTC. Extended through the reference TRBV7-2 and TRBJ1-2 proteins, this CDR3 yields the full variable domain: GAGVSQSPSNKVTEKGKDVELRCDPISGHTALYWYRQSLGQGLEFLIYFQGNSAPDKSGLPSDRFSAERTGGSVSTLTIQRTQQEDSAVYLCASSLAGAEGYTFGSGTRLTVV.